This T cell receptor (beta chain) was documented in a study of T-cell reconstitution after alpha-beta-depleted transplantation in children. After removal of 3 bases from V and 9 bases from J, the junction contained 8 bases not matched to a gene. The CDR3 contains 14 residues. CDR1 and CDR2 (germline): SGDLS, YYNGEE. Notes on the study in general: Several hundred expanded graft clones reportedly gave rise to the alpha-beta T cells present about two months after transplant. TCRbeta diversity was high at day 60 in some patients (a result of surviving recipient T cells and thymic progenitors). Newly produced T cells mostly accounted for T-cell counts and diversity one year post-transplant.

To note about this clonotype: Its antigen remains unknown.

Unique molecular identifiers were incorporated during preparation of the TCRbeta library. One entry per CDR3 protein, called by TCRdb with MiXCR from the PCR reads. The sample lists about 220,000 distinct CDR3 sequences, around a sixth occurring once. The input for sequencing was PBMCs, mostly from graft donor cells, taken 360 days after TCRalphabeta/CD19-depleted stem cell transplant. This TCR derives from a male patient aged 2-10 years who had a stem cell transplant for acute lymphoblastic leukemia, so the T cells may come from the graft donor. J is TRBJ2-1 and V is TRBV9; TRBD2 matches at 8 bases. The chain's CDR3 is CASSDGLADAEQFF. The CDR3 bases are TGTGCCAGCAGCGACGGACTAGCCGATGCTGAGCAGTTCTTC.